This entry lists 20 T cell receptor beta chains sequenced from one sample in a study of blood T cells in healthy people across ages. Together with a sample-barcoded 5' primer, a J-beta primer mix was included in a second PCR lasting roughly 6 to 12 cycles. TCRdb redid the calling of the 5' RACE reads with MiXCR, one entry per CDR3 protein. The data show under 800,000 distinct CDR3 sequences, with approximately 21% seen just once and roughly 3.6% held by the top ten. Input material: blood. Source of these receptors: a man aged 65 to 79 in good health.

In this sample, this clonotype turned up a few times. This sequence joins TRBV7-8 and TRBJ2-7, with 8 bases matching TRBD2. V dropped 6 bases and J dropped 5; count of bases not matched to a gene: 9. The length of the CDR3 is 14 residues. CDR1 is SGHVS, CDR2 FQNEAQ, per germline. The CDR3 loop reads CASRPSAGENEQYF. Here the CDR3 DNA reads TGTGCCAGCAGACCATCAGCGGGAGAAAACGAGCAGTACTTC.

The genes are TRBV6-5 and TRBJ2-5, with TRBD1 identical over 7 bases. The assigned J gene may be wrong: the sequence end matches TRBJ2-7 better. Looked up from germline, CDR1 is MNHEY and CDR2 is SVGAGI. The CDR3 totals 13 residues. CDR3 sequence: CASSPDRVYEQYF. The CDR3 DNA reads TGTGCCAGCAGCCCTGACAGGGTTTACGAGCAGTACTTC.

This clonotype was seen only a few times. The V call is TRBV3-1, the J call TRBJ2-1; maybe TRBD2 (5 bases). The CDR3 length is 14 residues. Trimming took off 1 base at V and 5 bases at J, with 9 bases between the two ends. CDR1 is LGHDT, CDR2 YNNKEL, per germline (reference sequence). This CDR3 is CASSQVWRNNEQFF. For the CDR3, the DNA is TGTGCCAGCAGCCAAGTCTGGAGGAACAATGAGCAGTTCTTC.

V and J are TRBV3-1 and TRBJ2-5, with 13 bases identical to TRBD2. V trimming: 6 bases; J trimming: 4 bases; junction bases outside the gene matches: 5. The V gene's germline CDR1 is LGHDT and CDR2 YNNKEL (reference sequence). This CDR3 contains 15 residues. The CDR3, as DNA: TGTGCCAGCAGACCGGGACTAGCGGGAAGAGAGACCCAGTACTTC. This encodes CASRPGLAGRETQYF.

V usage is TRBV28 and J usage is TRBJ2-7, with D tentatively TRBD2 (7 bases). The ends were cut back, 2 bases at V and 0 bases at J, with 14 bases in the middle. Germline V gene lookup returns CDR1 MDHEN and CDR2 SYDVKM. This CDR3 has 16 amino acids. CDR3 DNA: TGTGCCAGCAGTTTACTAGGGGGGGAGAGCTCCTACGAGCAGTACTTC. Translation: CASSLLGGESSYEQYF.

The rearrangement links TRBV4-1 to TRBJ2-5; 8 bases fit TRBD2. The tail of the sequence fits TRBJ2-7 better, so the J call may be wrong. The CDR3 extends over 16 amino acids. CDR1 and CDR2 from the germline V gene are MGHRA and YSYEKL. Here the CDR3 reads CASSQDLGGGMYEQYF. The DNA of the CDR3 is TGCGCCAGCAGCCAAGACCTCGGCGGGGGGATGTACGAGCAGTACTTC.

This clonotype was counted only a few times. The chain joins TRBV10-3 to TRBJ2-3; 7 bases are a match to TRBD2. V dropped 7 bases and J dropped 3; count of bases not matched to a gene: 7. CDR1 is ENHRY, CDR2 SYGVKD, per germline. The CDR3 covers 14 residues. The CDR3 sequence is CAINSGGGTDTQYF. DNA for the CDR3: TGTGCCATCAACTCGGGAGGAGGTACAGATACGCAGTATTTT.

This clonotype has more than one count but fewer than ten. V is TRBV7-2 and J is TRBJ2-1; 13 nucleotides align to TRBD2. The CDR3 runs 15 residues. In germline, CDR1 is SGHTA, CDR2 FQGNSA. Unmatched junction bases numbered 5, after V lost 5 bases and J lost 7 bases. The chain's CDR3 is CASSVLAGGWNEQFF. The CDR3 nucleotides read TGTGCCAGCAGCGTACTAGCGGGAGGGTGGAATGAGCAGTTCTTC.

This clonotype was counted many times. The chain carries TRBV6-5 and TRBJ1-2; TRBD1 might be the D (6 bases). CDR3 length: 14 amino acids. Germline V CDR1 and CDR2: MNHEY, SVGAGI. The V end lost 7 bases, the J end lost 4 bases, and 16 bases lay between the germline ends. The CDR3 reads CASKVTQGVYGYTF. Here the CDR3 DNA reads TGTGCCAGCAAGGTCACACAGGGAGTCTATGGCTACACCTTC.

This clonotype was recorded a few times. This sequence joins TRBV19 and TRBJ2-1, with 12 bases aligning to TRBD2. V lost 3 bases, J lost 4 bases, and 4 bases stayed unmatched. Germline lookup yields CDR1 LNHDA and CDR2 SQIVND (reference sequence). The CDR3 extends over 16 amino acids. CDR3 sequence (DNA): TGTGCCAGTAGTATGGGACTAGCGGGCAAATACAATGAGCAGTTCTTC. Translated, it gives CASSMGLAGKYNEQFF.

This clonotype has only a few counts. The CDR3 is CASRGGGSYNEQFF. CDR3 in DNA: TGTGCCAGCAGGGGGGGAGGGTCGTACAATGAGCAGTTCTTC. The gene calls are TRBV2 and TRBJ2-1; 7 nucleotides line up with TRBD2. The CDR3 is made up of 14 amino acids. Germline-derived CDR1 and CDR2 are SNHLY and FYNNEI. J gave up 4 bases and V 6 bases, and 6 bases lay outside the gene matches.

This clonotype has just a few counts. This rearrangement joins TRBV20-1 to TRBJ2-5; 8 nucleotides line up with TRBD2. The CDR3 has 14 residues. Unmatched junction bases numbered 7, after V lost 6 bases and J lost 1 base. Germline V gene sequence: CDR1 DFQATT, CDR2 SNEGSKA (reference sequence). The CDR3 sequence: CSAGRGLVQETQYF. The CDR3 DNA reads TGCAGTGCCGGGAGGGGACTCGTCCAAGAGACCCAGTACTTC.

The table lists this clonotype with a few counts. The chain carries TRBV5-1 and TRBJ1-6; the match to TRBD1 covers 10 bases. V was pared by 4 bases and J by 0 bases, with 4 bases of the junction left unmatched. Germline lookup yields CDR1 SGHRS and CDR2 YFSETQ. The CDR3 runs 17 residues. The CDR3 spells CASSKGQGSSYNSPLHF. In DNA form, the CDR3 reads TGCGCCAGCAGCAAGGGACAGGGGAGCTCCTATAATTCACCCCTCCACTTT.

V usage is TRBV7-9 and J usage is TRBJ1-1, with D possibly TRBD1 on 5 matching bases. Germline V gene lookup returns CDR1 SEHNR and CDR2 FQNEAQ (reference sequence). The CDR3 runs to 15 residues. The germline V and J ends were trimmed by 4 bases and 5 bases, with 17 bases remaining between them. CDR3 nucleotide sequence: TGTGCCAGCAGCTATATCCAGGGTGCGGGGACTGAAGCTTTCTTT. This codes for CASSYIQGAGTEAFF.

This clonotype was counted between two and nine times. The chain is built from TRBV20-1 and TRBJ1-5; 11 bases are a match to TRBD1. The germline V gene encodes CDR1 DFQATT and CDR2 SNEGSKA (reference sequence). V gave up 4 bases and J gave up 4 bases; unmatched junction bases: 12. The CDR3 totals 17 residues. The CDR3 coding sequence is TGCAGTGCTACAACCGGGACAGGGGGTAGCGGGAATCAGCCCCAGCATTTT. It translates to CSATTGTGGSGNQPQHF.

This clonotype has just a few counts. The chain combines TRBV9 with TRBJ1-1, with D perhaps matching TRBD1 (5 bases). From germline, CDR1 is SGDLS and CDR2 YYNGEE. The CDR3 length is 13 residues. V lost 2 bases and J 4 bases, leaving 9 bases between the germline ends. As DNA, the CDR3 is TGTGCCAGCAGCGTCAGGAGGGGCACTGAAGCTTTCTTT. It codes for CASSVRRGTEAFF.

This clonotype was seen ten or more times. This rearrangement joins TRBV2 to TRBJ1-1, with TRBD1 as a possible D gene (5 bases). V shed 6 bases and J shed 6 bases, with 11 bases lying between them. The CDR3 runs to 12 residues. The germline gives CDR1 SNHLY, CDR2 FYNNEI. The CDR3 DNA sequence: TGTGCCAGCAGGGGGGATCAGGCTGAAGCTTTCTTT. Its protein product is CASRGDQAEAFF.

The CDR3 DNA follows: TGTGCCAGCTGGCGTTCCGGGGACTACTACGAGCAGTACTTC. This translates into CASWRSGDYYEQYF. The chain links TRBV27 to TRBJ2-7, with TRBD2 matching over 7 bases. The ends lost 8 bases at V and 3 bases at J; junction bases unmatched: 10. Germline CDR1 MNHEY, CDR2 SMNVEV (reference sequence). The CDR3 spans 14 residues.

This chain's CDR3 is CASSPSGQGRTDTQYF. As DNA, the CDR3 is TGTGCCAGCTCACCGTCGGGACAGGGCCGCACAGATACGCAGTATTTT. The rearrangement joins TRBV18 to TRBJ2-3; 9 nucleotides match TRBD1. After removal of 3 bases from V and 1 base from J, the junction contained 5 bases not matched to a gene. The germline V gene encodes CDR1 KGHSH and CDR2 LQKENI. This CDR3 has 16 residues.

This clonotype was counted a few times. This chain uses TRBV7-2 with TRBJ2-5, with a tentative D call TRBD1 (5 bases). With the DNA end fitting TRBJ2-1 better, the J assignment may be wrong. The CDR3 loop spans 15 amino acids. From germline, CDR1 is SGHTA and CDR2 FQGNSA. The CDR3 reads CASSIRGLGDNEQFF. CDR3 sequence (DNA): TGTGCCAGCAGCATTAGGGGCCTAGGGGACAATGAGCAGTTCTTC.